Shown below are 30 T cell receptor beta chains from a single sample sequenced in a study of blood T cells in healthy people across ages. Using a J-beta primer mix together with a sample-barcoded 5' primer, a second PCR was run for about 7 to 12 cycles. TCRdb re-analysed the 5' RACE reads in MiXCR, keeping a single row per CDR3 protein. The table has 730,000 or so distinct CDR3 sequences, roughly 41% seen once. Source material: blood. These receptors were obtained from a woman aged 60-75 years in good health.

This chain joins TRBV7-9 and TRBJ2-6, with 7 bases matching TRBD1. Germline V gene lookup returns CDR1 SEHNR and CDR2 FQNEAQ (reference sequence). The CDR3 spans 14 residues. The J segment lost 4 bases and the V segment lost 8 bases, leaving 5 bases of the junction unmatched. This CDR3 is CASGTDSGANVLTF. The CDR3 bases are TGTGCCAGCGGGACAGACTCGGGGGCCAACGTCCTGACTTTC.

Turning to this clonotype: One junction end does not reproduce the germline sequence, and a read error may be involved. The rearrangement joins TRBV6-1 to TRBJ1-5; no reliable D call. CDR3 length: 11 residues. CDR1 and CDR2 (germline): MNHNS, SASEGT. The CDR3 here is CASNEGQPQHF. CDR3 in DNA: TGTGCCAGCAATGAAGGTCAGCCCCAGCATTTT.

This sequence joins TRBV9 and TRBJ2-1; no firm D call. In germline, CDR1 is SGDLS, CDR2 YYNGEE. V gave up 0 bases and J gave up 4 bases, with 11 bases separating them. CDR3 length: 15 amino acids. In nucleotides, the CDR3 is TGTGCCAGCAGCGTAGACGAGGTCTTATACAATGAGCAGTTCTTC. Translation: CASSVDEVLYNEQFF.

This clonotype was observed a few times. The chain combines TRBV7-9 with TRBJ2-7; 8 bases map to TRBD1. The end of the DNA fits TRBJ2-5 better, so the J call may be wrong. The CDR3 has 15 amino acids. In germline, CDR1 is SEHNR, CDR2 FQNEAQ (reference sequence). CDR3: CASNKLQGAGETQYF. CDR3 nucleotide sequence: TGTGCCAGCAACAAACTGCAGGGGGCGGGGGAGACCCAGTACTTC.

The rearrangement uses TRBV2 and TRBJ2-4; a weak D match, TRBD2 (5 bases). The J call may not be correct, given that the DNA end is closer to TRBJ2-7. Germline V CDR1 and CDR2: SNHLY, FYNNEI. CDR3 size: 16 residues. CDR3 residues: CASSGSIGRDSYEQYF. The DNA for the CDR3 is TGTGCCAGCAGTGGTTCGATCGGCCGGGACTCCTACGAGCAGTACTTC.

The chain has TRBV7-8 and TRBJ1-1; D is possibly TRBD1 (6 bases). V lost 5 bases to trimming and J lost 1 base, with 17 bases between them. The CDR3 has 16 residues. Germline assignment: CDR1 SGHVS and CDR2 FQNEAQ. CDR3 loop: CASSDPGHLPNTEAFF. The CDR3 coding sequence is TGTGCCAGCAGCGACCCGGGACATTTACCGAACACTGAAGCTTTCTTT.

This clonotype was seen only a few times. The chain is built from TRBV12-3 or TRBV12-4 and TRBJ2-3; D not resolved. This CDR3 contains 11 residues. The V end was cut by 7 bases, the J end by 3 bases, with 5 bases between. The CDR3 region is CASTTTDTQYF. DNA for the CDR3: TGTGCCAGCACCACTACAGATACGCAGTATTTT.

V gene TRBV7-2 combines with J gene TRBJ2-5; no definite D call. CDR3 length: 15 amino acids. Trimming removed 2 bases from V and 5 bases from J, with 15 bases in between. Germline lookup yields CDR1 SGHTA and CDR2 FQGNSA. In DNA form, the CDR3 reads TGTGCCAGCAGCTTATATGCTCCGTCTGGGGAGACCCAGTACTTC. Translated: CASSLYAPSGETQYF.

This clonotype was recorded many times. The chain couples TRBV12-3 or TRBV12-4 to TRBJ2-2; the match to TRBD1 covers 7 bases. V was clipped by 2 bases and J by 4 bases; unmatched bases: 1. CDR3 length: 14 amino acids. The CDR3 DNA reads TGTGCCAGCAGTTTATCAGGGGGCACCGGGGAGCTGTTTTTT. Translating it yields CASSLSGGTGELFF.

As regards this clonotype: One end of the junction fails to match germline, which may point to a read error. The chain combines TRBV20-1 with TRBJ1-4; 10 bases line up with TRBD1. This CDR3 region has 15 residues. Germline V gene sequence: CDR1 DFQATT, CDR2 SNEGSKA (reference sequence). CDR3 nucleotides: TGCAGTACTAGCGCGACAGGGGGCGCGTATGAAAAACTGTTTTTT. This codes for CSTSATGGAYEKLFF.

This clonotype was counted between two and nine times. The CDR3 bases are TGTGCCAGCAGTGTTAACTCTGGGGCCAACGTCCTGACTTTC. It translates to CASSVNSGANVLTF. The chain joins TRBV6-4 to TRBJ2-6; D call uncertain. With 4 bases removed from V and 0 bases from J, the gap between germline ends came to 4 bases. Per the germline V gene, CDR1 is MRHNA and CDR2 is SNTAGT. This CDR3 is built from 14 residues.

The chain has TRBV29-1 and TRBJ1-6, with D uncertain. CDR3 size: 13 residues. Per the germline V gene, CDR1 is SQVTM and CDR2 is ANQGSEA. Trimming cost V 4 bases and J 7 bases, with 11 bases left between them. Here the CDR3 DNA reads TGCAGCGTTGGCAGGCAGGAAAATTCACCCCTCCACTTT. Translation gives CSVGRQENSPLHF.

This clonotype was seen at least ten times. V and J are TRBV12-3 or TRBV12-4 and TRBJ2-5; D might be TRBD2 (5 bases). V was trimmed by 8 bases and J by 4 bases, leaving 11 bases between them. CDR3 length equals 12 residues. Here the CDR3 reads CASSIGRETQYF. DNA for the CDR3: TGTGCCAGCTCCATAGGGAGAGAGACCCAGTACTTC.

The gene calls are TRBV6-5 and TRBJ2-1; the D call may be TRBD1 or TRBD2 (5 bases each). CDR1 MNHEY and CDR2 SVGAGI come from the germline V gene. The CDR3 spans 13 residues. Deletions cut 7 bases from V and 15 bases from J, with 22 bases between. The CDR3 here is CASTLGWGINLFF. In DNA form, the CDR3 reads TGTGCCAGCACCCTAGGTTGGGGGATTAATTTGTTCTTC.

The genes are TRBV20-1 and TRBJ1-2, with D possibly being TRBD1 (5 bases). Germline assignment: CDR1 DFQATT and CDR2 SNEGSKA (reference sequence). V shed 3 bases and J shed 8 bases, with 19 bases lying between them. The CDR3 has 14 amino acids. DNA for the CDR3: TGCAGTGCTAGGCCTTTGTACCCAGGGTTCGGCTACACCTTC. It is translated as CSARPLYPGFGYTF.

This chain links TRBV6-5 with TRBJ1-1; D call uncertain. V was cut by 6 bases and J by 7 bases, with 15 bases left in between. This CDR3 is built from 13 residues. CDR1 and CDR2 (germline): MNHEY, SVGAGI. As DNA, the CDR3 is TGTGCCAGCAGCCAAACCTATTCAGGTGAAGCTTTCTTT. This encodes CASSQTYSGEAFF.

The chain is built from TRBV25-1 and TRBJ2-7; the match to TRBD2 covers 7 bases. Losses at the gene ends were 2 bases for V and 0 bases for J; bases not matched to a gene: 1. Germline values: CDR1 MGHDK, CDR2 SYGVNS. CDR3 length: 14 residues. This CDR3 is CASSEGGDSYEQYF. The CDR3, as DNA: TGTGCCAGCAGTGAAGGGGGGGACTCCTACGAGCAGTACTTC.

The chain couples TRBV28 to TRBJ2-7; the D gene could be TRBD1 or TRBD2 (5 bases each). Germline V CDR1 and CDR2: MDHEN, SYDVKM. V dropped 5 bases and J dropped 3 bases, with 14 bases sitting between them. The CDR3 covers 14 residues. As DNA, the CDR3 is TGTGCCAGCAGTGGATCGGGACGGAGCTACGAGCAGTACTTC. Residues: CASSGSGRSYEQYF.

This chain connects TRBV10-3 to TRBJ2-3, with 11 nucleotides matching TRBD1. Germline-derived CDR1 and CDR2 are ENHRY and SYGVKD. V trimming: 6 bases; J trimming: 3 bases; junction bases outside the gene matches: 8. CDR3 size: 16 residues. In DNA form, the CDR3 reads TGTGCCATCAGCGAACTCCGGGACAGGGGGACAGATACGCAGTATTTT. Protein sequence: CAISELRDRGTDTQYF.

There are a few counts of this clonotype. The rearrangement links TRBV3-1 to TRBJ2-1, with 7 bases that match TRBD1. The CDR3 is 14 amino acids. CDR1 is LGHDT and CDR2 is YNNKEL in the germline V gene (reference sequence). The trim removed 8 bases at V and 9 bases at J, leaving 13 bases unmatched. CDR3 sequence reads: CASHNRGLLGEQFF. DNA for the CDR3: TGTGCCAGCCACAACAGGGGATTGTTAGGTGAGCAGTTCTTC.

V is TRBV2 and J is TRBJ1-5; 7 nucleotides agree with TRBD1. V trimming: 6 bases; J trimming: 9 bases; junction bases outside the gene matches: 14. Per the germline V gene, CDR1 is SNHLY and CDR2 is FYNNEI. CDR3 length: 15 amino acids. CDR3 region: CASRQGRLGPSPQHF. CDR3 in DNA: TGTGCCAGCAGACAGGGGCGTTTAGGTCCTTCGCCCCAGCATTTT.

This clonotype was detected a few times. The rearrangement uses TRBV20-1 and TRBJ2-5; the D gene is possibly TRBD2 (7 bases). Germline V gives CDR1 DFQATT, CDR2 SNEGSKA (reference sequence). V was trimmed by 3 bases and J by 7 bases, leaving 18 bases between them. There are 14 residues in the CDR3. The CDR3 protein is CSASVSGGALTQYF. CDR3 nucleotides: TGCAGTGCTAGTGTTAGTGGGGGGGCCTTGACCCAGTACTTC.

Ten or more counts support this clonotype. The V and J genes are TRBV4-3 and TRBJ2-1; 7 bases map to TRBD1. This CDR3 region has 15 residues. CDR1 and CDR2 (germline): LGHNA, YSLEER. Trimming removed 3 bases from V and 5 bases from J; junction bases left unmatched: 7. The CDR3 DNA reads TGCGCCAGCAGCCATCGGACAGGTAAAAACAATGAGCAGTTCTTC. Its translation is CASSHRTGKNNEQFF.

The CDR3: CASSLRHGSGQGYNEQFF. The CDR3 nucleotides read TGTGCCAGCAGTTTACGGCACGGTTCAGGACAGGGCTACAATGAGCAGTTCTTC. The J gene is TRBJ2-1, the V gene TRBV6-4; 8 bases agree with TRBD1. The CDR3 runs to 18 residues. Germline V gives CDR1 MRHNA, CDR2 SNTAGT. With V trimmed by 5 bases and J by 3 bases, 15 bases remained unmatched.

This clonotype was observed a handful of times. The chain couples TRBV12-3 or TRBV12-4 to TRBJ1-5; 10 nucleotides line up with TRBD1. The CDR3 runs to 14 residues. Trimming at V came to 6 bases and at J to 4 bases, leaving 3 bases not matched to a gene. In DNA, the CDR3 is TGTGCCAGCAGCGGGACAGGGGTGAATCAGCCCCAGCATTTT. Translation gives CASSGTGVNQPQHF.

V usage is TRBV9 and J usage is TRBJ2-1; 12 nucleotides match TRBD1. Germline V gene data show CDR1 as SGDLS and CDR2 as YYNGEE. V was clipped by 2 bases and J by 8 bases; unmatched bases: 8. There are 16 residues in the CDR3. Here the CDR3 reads CASSVSGTGGWDEQFF. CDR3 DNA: TGTGCCAGCAGCGTTTCCGGGACAGGGGGCTGGGATGAGCAGTTCTTC.

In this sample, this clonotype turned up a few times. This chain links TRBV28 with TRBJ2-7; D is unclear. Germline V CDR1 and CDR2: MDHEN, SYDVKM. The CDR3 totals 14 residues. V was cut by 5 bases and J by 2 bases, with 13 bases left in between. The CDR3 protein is CASSAGQPPYEQYF. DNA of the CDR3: TGTGCCAGCAGTGCCGGGCAGCCCCCCTACGAGCAGTACTTC.

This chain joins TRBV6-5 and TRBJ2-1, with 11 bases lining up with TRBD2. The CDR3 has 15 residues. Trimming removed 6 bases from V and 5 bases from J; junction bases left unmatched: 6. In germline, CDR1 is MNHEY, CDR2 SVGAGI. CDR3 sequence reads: CASRMVAGGNNEQFF. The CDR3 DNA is TGTGCCAGCAGGATGGTAGCGGGGGGGAACAATGAGCAGTTCTTC.

CDR3 protein: CASSLVSGNEKLFF. The CDR3, as DNA: TGTGCCAGCAGCTTAGTTTCTGGGAATGAAAAACTGTTTTTT. The chain joins TRBV7-9 to TRBJ1-4; D is uncertain. The germline V gene encodes CDR1 SEHNR and CDR2 FQNEAQ (reference sequence). Trimming cost V 1 base and J 5 bases, with 8 bases left between them. The CDR3 runs to 14 residues.

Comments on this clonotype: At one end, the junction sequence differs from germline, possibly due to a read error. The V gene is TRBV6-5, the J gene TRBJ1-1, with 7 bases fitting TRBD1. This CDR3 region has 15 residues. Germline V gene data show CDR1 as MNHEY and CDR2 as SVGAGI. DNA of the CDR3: TGTACCAGCAGAGAACAGGGGCACATGAACACTGAAGCTTTCTTT. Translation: CTSREQGHMNTEAFF.